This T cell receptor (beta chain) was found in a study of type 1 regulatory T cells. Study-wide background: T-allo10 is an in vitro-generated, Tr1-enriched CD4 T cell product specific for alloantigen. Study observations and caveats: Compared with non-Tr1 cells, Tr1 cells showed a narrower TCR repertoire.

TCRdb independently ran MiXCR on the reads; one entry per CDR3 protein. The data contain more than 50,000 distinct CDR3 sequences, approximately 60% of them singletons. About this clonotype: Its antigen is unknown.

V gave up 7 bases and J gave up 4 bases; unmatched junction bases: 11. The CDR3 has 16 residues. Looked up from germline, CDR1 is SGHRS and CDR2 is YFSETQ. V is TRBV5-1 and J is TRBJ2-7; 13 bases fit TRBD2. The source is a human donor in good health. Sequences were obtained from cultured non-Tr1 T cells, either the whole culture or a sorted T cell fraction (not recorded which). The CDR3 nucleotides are TGCGCCAGCGCTAGAATGCCGGGACTAGCGGGGTACGAGCAGTACTTC. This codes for CASARMPGLAGYEQYF.